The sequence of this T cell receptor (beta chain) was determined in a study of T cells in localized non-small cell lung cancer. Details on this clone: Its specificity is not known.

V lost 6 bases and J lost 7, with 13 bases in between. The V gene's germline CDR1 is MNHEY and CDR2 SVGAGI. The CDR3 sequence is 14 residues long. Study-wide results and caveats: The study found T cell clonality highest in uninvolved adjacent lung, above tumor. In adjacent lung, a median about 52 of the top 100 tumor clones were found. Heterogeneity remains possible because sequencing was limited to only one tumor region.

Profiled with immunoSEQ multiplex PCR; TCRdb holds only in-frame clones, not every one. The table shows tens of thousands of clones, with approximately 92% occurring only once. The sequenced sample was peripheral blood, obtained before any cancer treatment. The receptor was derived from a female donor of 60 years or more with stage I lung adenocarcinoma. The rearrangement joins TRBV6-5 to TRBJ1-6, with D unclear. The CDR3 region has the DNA TGTGCCAGCAGACTCGCTGCGGACAATTCACCCCTCCACTTT. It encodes CASRLAADNSPLHF.